These 30 T cell receptor beta chains came from one sample sequenced in a study of blood T cell repertoires in COVID-19. This table comes from immunoSEQ multiplex PCR, and its TCRdb copy is limited to in-frame clones, with some not included. The profile shows around 46,000 clones, 77% of them singletons. Sequenced material: peripheral blood. The receptors were gathered from a human donor with active or convalescent COVID-19. The donor label of this sample is uncertain.

The genes are TRBV28 and TRBJ1-5; tentative D call: TRBD1 (5 bases). The germline gives CDR1 MDHEN, CDR2 SYDVKM. The CDR3 totals 16 residues. Trimming shortened V by 3 bases and J by 2 bases, and 14 bases separated the two germline ends. The CDR3 reads CASSFRRWGGNQPQHF. In nucleotides, the CDR3 is TGTGCCAGCAGTTTCAGGCGTTGGGGCGGCAATCAGCCCCAGCATTTT.

V gene TRBV28 combines with J gene TRBJ2-7, with 12 bases matching TRBD2. V shed 4 bases and J 6 bases; nucleotides not matched to a gene: 7. The CDR3 consists of 15 residues. CDR1 is MDHEN, CDR2 SYDVKM, per germline. CDR3 nucleotides: TGTGCCAGCAGTTCCAGACTAGCGGGAGTCAGCGAGCAGTACTTC. It codes for CASSSRLAGVSEQYF.

The V call is TRBV19, the J call TRBJ2-2; TRBD1 is a possible D gene (6 bases). The CDR3 contains 14 residues. CDR1 is LNHDA, CDR2 SQIVND, per germline (reference sequence). Deletions cut 8 bases from V and 5 bases from J, with 15 bases between. The CDR3 is CASGAERGTGELFF. The CDR3 nucleotides are TGTGCCAGTGGGGCCGAAAGGGGGACCGGGGAGCTGTTTTTT.

This clone was found a few times. V gene TRBV29-1 combines with J gene TRBJ1-2; D is perhaps TRBD1 (5 bases). The CDR3 has 13 residues. V was pared by 3 bases and J by 1 base, with 9 bases between. Looked up from germline, CDR1 is SQVTM and CDR2 is ANQGSEA. CDR3 sequence (DNA): TGCAGCGTTGACAGGGCGTTTAACTATGGCTACACCTTC. This sequence encodes CSVDRAFNYGYTF.

The chain links TRBV10-2 to TRBJ2-1; 9 positions match TRBD2. This CDR3 spans 15 amino acids. V lost 6 bases and J lost 2; bases outside the gene matches: 5. CDR1 and CDR2 from the germline V gene are WSHSY and SAAADI. CDR3 region: CASSSLAGTYNEQFF. The DNA of the CDR3 is TGCGCCAGCAGCTCCCTAGCGGGGACCTACAATGAGCAGTTCTTC.

This chain connects TRBV2 to TRBJ2-2; D not resolved. Trimming took off 7 bases at V and 6 bases at J, with 12 bases between the two ends. Germline V lookup: CDR1 SNHLY, CDR2 FYNNEI. This CDR3 region has 13 residues. The CDR3 spells CASTLGPPGELFF. The CDR3 nucleotides read TGTGCCAGCACCTTGGGCCCGCCCGGGGAGCTGTTTTTT.

This chain joins TRBV7-2 and TRBJ2-4; D is uncertain. V lost 5 bases, J lost 6 bases, and 5 bases lay in between. The CDR3 has 11 amino acids. In germline, CDR1 is SGHTA, CDR2 FQGNSA. The chain's CDR3 is CASSPGNIQYF. CDR3 DNA: TGTGCCAGCAGCCCCGGAAACATTCAGTACTTC.

This clone was counted a few times. The chain links TRBV5-5 to TRBJ1-5; D may be TRBD1 (5 bases). Trimming shortened V by 4 bases and J by 1 base, and 18 bases separated the two germline ends. This CDR3 is built from 17 residues. Germline V gene data show CDR1 as SGHKS and CDR2 as YYEKEE (reference sequence). The CDR3 region has the DNA TGTGCCAGCAGCCTTCGAAGGGGTCTGTTGAGCAATCAGCCCCAGCATTTT. It yields the protein CASSLRRGLLSNQPQHF.

This chain connects TRBV11-3 to TRBJ2-7; 10 positions match TRBD2. This CDR3 has 15 amino acids. The germline V gene encodes CDR1 SGHNT and CDR2 YENEEA. V dropped 5 bases and J dropped 3; count of bases not matched to a gene: 7. The chain's CDR3 is CASSTRTSGVYEQYF. The CDR3 DNA follows: TGTGCCAGCAGCACGAGGACTAGCGGAGTCTACGAGCAGTACTTC.

The chain recombines TRBV19 with TRBJ2-3; TRBD1 agrees at 8 bases. Looked up from germline, CDR1 is LNHDA and CDR2 is SQIVND (reference sequence). This CDR3 is built from 20 residues. V shed 2 bases, J shed 2 bases, and the junction held 18 bases outside the gene matches. The CDR3 here is CASSISRDRLQPTLTDTQYF. In DNA form, the CDR3 reads TGTGCCAGTAGTATATCCCGGGACAGGCTCCAACCAACGCTCACAGATACGCAGTATTTT.

J is TRBJ2-1 and V is TRBV24-1; 12 bases map to TRBD2. This CDR3 is 17 amino acids long. CDR1 is KGHDR and CDR2 is SFDVKD in the germline V gene. The V gene end was trimmed by 3 bases and the J gene end by 4 bases; junction bases not matched to a gene: 6. The CDR3 spells CATSDPSTSGGYNEQFF. For the CDR3, the DNA is TGTGCCACCAGTGATCCCTCGACTAGCGGGGGTTACAATGAGCAGTTCTTC.

The chain employs TRBV3-1 (or the pseudogene TRBV3-2) and TRBJ1-1, with D possibly TRBD1 on 6 matching bases. CDR3 size: 12 residues. CDR1 and CDR2 from the germline V gene are LGHDT and YNNKEL (reference sequence). Trimming pared 8 bases from V and 2 bases from J, leaving 9 bases between. The DNA of the CDR3 is TGTGCCAGCGGGGGCCCCAACACTGAAGCTTTCTTT. Translating it yields CASGGPNTEAFF.

The table lists this clone with a few counts. The rearrangement links TRBV10-3 to TRBJ2-3, with a tentative D call TRBD2 (5 bases). V was shortened by 4 bases and J by 0 bases, with 11 bases between the two germline ends. Germline V CDR1 and CDR2: ENHRY, SYGVKD. CDR3 length: 15 amino acids. CDR3 DNA sequence: TGTGCCATCAGTGGAGTAGCGACTAGCACAGATACGCAGTATTTT. Translating gives CAISGVATSTDTQYF.

The chain links TRBV6-5 to TRBJ2-1; D might be TRBD2 (5 bases). Looked up from germline, CDR1 is MNHEY and CDR2 is SVGAGI. V was shortened by 4 bases and J by 10 bases, with 17 bases between the two germline ends. The CDR3 is 14 amino acids. CDR3 sequence (DNA): TGTGCCAGCAGTTCCCGGGGTCGAGCACTCGAGCAGTTCTTC. This encodes CASSSRGRALEQFF.

Only one count was recorded for this clone. The chain recombines TRBV11-2 with TRBJ2-5, with 8 bases lining up with TRBD2. This CDR3 spans 17 amino acids. V was pared by 6 bases and J by 2 bases, with 14 bases of the junction left unmatched. Germline V lookup: CDR1 SGHAT, CDR2 FQNNGV. The CDR3 DNA reads as TGTGCCAGCAGGGGGGGCGCGGGAGGTCGGCCACAAGAGACCCAGTACTTC. Its translation: CASRGGAGGRPQETQYF. The complete variable domain, with remaining parts taken from reference TRBV11-2 and TRBJ2-5, reads EAGVAQSPRYKIIEKRQSVAFWCNPISGHATLYWYQQILGQGPKLLIQFQNNGVVDDSQLPKDRFSAERLKGVDSTLKIQPAKLEDSAVYLCASRGGAGGRPQETQYFGPGTRLLVL.

The chain carries TRBV2 and TRBJ1-1; maybe TRBD1 (5 bases). Germline V gives CDR1 SNHLY, CDR2 FYNNEI. Between the trimmed V and J ends, which lost 4 bases and 3 bases, there was a span of 15 bases. The length of the CDR3 is 15 residues. The CDR3 sequence: CASSGGHSGDTEAFF. The CDR3 DNA is TGTGCCAGCAGTGGAGGACACTCGGGGGACACTGAAGCTTTCTTT.

The V and J genes are TRBV18 and TRBJ2-7, with 7 positions matching TRBD1. This CDR3 is built from 12 residues. Germline V gives CDR1 KGHSH, CDR2 LQKENI. The V segment lost 6 bases and the J segment 5 bases; nucleotides outside the gene matches: 4. The CDR3 spells CASSPTGDEQYF. The CDR3, as DNA: TGTGCCAGCTCTCCAACAGGGGACGAGCAGTACTTC.

The V gene is TRBV6-5, the J gene TRBJ1-5; D is ambiguous. The germline V and J ends were trimmed by 7 bases and 3 bases, with 10 bases remaining between them. The CDR3 covers 13 residues. Germline V gives CDR1 MNHEY, CDR2 SVGAGI. The CDR3 nucleotides read TGTGCCAGCAACCCACAGATCAATCAGCCCCAGCATTTT. Translated: CASNPQINQPQHF.

The rearrangement links TRBV11-3 to TRBJ1-3; no definite D call. Germline-derived CDR1 and CDR2 are SGHNT and YENEEA. The CDR3 covers 16 residues. V lost 1 base to trimming and J lost 0 bases, with 10 bases between them. CDR3 sequence reads: CASSLGVRPSGNTIYF. The CDR3 DNA reads TGTGCCAGCAGCTTAGGAGTCCGTCCCTCTGGAAACACCATATATTTT.

V usage is TRBV10-3 and J usage is TRBJ1-1; 7 nucleotides match TRBD1. The V gene's germline CDR1 is ENHRY and CDR2 SYGVKD. The J segment lost 10 bases and the V segment lost 5 bases, leaving 7 bases of the junction unmatched. The CDR3 consists of 12 residues. CDR3 bases: TGTGCCATCAGTAGATCCCGGGACAGAGCTTTCTTT. It specifies CAISRSRDRAFF.

This clone was detected ten times or more. This chain joins TRBV19 and TRBJ2-7; 7 nucleotides agree with TRBD2. There are 15 residues in the CDR3. Per germline, CDR1 LNHDA and CDR2 SQIVND (reference sequence). With V trimmed by 5 bases and J by 5 bases, 12 bases remained unmatched. CDR3 in amino acids: CASSPLGREGDEQYF. The CDR3 bases are TGTGCCAGTAGTCCGCTCGGCAGGGAGGGAGACGAGCAGTACTTC.

V gene TRBV11-2 combines with J gene TRBJ2-7, with a weak D call TRBD2 (5 bases). V lost 0 bases and J lost 4, with 16 bases in between. The germline CDR1 and CDR2 sequences are SGHAT and FQNNGV. The CDR3 spans 16 residues. CDR3 DNA: TGTGCCAGCAGCTTAGATAGGGCGGGCCGGTGGTACGAGCAGTACTTC. It is translated as CASSLDRAGRWYEQYF.

This sequence joins TRBV5-1 and TRBJ2-1; 9 positions agree with TRBD1. Trimming cost V 4 bases and J 4 bases; bases outside gene matches: 6. This CDR3 contains 15 residues. The germline CDR1 and CDR2 sequences are SGHRS and YFSETQ. In nucleotides, the CDR3 is TGCGCCAGCAGCCCAGGGACAGGGCCATACAATGAGCAGTTCTTC. Translation gives CASSPGTGPYNEQFF.

The chain employs TRBV2 and TRBJ1-5, with TRBD1 matching 7 bases. Germline V gene sequence: CDR1 SNHLY, CDR2 FYNNEI. After removal of 7 bases from V and 3 bases from J, the junction contained 3 bases not matched to a gene. The CDR3 is 13 amino acids. The CDR3 DNA is TGTGCCAGCAAGACAGGGTACAATCAGCCCCAGCATTTT. As protein: CASKTGYNQPQHF.

A word on this clone: Other DNA sequences in the sample encode the same CDR3. The rearrangement joins TRBV7-2 to TRBJ2-7; D might be TRBD1 (6 bases). V was clipped by 0 bases and J by 4 bases, with 10 bases between them. In germline, CDR1 is SGHTA, CDR2 FQGNSA. This CDR3 contains 14 residues. CDR3 amino acids: CASSLARGGYEQYF. The CDR3 region has the DNA TGTGCCAGCAGCTTAGCGAGAGGGGGATACGAGCAGTACTTC.

The gene calls are TRBV19 and TRBJ1-4; a weak D match, TRBD1 (5 bases). Germline loops: CDR1 LNHDA, CDR2 SQIVND (reference sequence). CDR3 length: 15 amino acids. Trimming shortened V by 7 bases and J by 2 bases, and 14 bases separated the two germline ends. CDR3 sequence: CASTREGLTNEKLFF. The CDR3 region has the DNA TGTGCCAGTACCAGGGAGGGGCTGACTAATGAAAAACTGTTTTTT.

The rearrangement uses TRBV7-2 and TRBJ2-3, with 8 bases aligning to TRBD1. CDR1 and CDR2 (germline): SGHTA, FQGNSA. The CDR3 is made up of 16 amino acids. V lost 2 bases to trimming and J lost 5 bases; unmatched junction nucleotides: 9. The CDR3 loop reads CASSLSGQEKIDTQYF. The CDR3 bases are TGTGCCAGCAGCTTATCGGGACAGGAGAAAATAGATACGCAGTATTTT.

The rearrangement joins TRBV3-1 (or the pseudogene TRBV3-2) to TRBJ2-1; 16 bases line up with TRBD2. CDR3 length: 16 amino acids. CDR1 is LGHDT, CDR2 YNNKEL, per germline (reference sequence). The V and J ends lost 4 bases and 10 bases, in that order; junction bases with no gene match: 7. The CDR3 nucleotides read TGTGCCAGCAGCCCGGGGACTAGCGGGAGGGCCGGGGAGCAGTTCTTC. Translation gives CASSPGTSGRAGEQFF.

V is TRBV5-4 and J is TRBJ2-1; 13 bases are shared with TRBD2. Germline V lookup: CDR1 SGHNT, CDR2 YYREEE (reference sequence). CDR3 length: 15 amino acids. V shed 4 bases and J 7 bases; nucleotides not matched to a gene: 5. DNA for the CDR3: TGTGCCAGCAGCCCTACTAGCGGGAGGGCAAATGAGCAGTTCTTC. Residues: CASSPTSGRANEQFF.

The chain carries TRBV10-3 and TRBJ2-2, with a possible D match to TRBD1 (6 bases). CDR1 and CDR2 (germline): ENHRY, SYGVKD. The V gene lost 7 bases and the J gene lost 5 bases, with 11 bases spanning the gap. The CDR3 length is 13 residues. The CDR3 coding sequence is TGTGCCATCAAGGGGGTTGGGACCGGGGAGCTGTTTTTT. The encoded protein is CAIKGVGTGELFF.